This T cell receptor (beta chain) was sequenced for a study of CD8 T cells in ankylosing spondylitis (dated by TCRdb to 2016 to 2017). Background for the entire study: To find TCR variants linked to disease, the study profiled T cell receptor beta repertoires in ankylosing spondylitis patients and healthy donors. Peripheral blood was sampled, and synovial fluid was additionally collected from ankylosing spondylitis patients. In total, the full study cohort was made up of 110 or so healthy donors and 25 to 30 ankylosing spondylitis patients. Study-level results and caveats: The disease-linked clones had a CD8+ phenotype and were found at relatively low frequencies in peripheral blood. According to the report, matched synovial fluid samples from ankylosing spondylitis patients were significantly enriched for the disease-linked clones. A TCR beta motif of roughly 8 highly homologous amino acid variants appeared characteristic of blood from ankylosing spondylitis patients. Some motif variants were previously reported in synovial fluid and blood of reactive arthritis patients, suggesting common disease-initiation mechanisms.

Comment on this clonotype: Its recognized antigen is unknown. No base-level quality is on record; no much larger clone is a single base apart.

The germline ends are 17 bases apart after V is trimmed by 7 bases and J by 2 bases. The CDR3 goes from the cysteine to the phenylalanine over 15 residues. CDR3 DNA only is kept here, 45 bases in frame from base 1. Based on the germline V gene (reference sequence), the CDR1 and CDR2 sequences are LNHDA and SQIVND. TCRdb records Illumina HiSeq 2500 as the sequencer. Quantitative 5'-RACE with molecular barcodes was the method used to prepare the TCR beta libraries. Processing in the source paper ran as follows. A new computational method, built on a probabilistic model of VDJ rearrangement, was used to identify disease-linked TCR variants. TCRdb cleaned the public reads at Q25 with fastp, built clones with MiXCR and kept in-frame beta chains. CDR3 protein duplicates are merged, each entry listing the most common genes and DNA. Here the V and J calls rest on TCRdb's processing, not on the authors' analysis. The sample table lists approximately 300,000 distinct CDR3 sequences, 6.5% to 10% of them with a count of one. The top ten hold about 14% of the sample.

The TCR comes from a male donor with ankylosing spondylitis. Recombination joined TRBV19 with TRBJ2-5; the D gene is possibly TRBD1, with 6 bases matching. The sequenced sample was blood, either unsorted or a sorted T cell fraction (not recorded which). The CDR3 region reads CASNSYPDRQETQYF. The bases read TGTGCCAGTAATTCCTACCCGGACAGACAAGAGACCCAGTACTTC.